This TCR beta chain emerged from a study of CD8+CD57+ T cells in acquired aplastic anemia. This clonotype was seen just once. Germline CDR1 SGHAT, CDR2 FQNNGV. There are 15 residues in the CDR3. V dropped 5 bases and J dropped 5; count of bases not matched to a gene: 8. TCR beta VDJ and CDR3 profiles were obtained from a genomic DNA template. TCRdb processed the reads anew with MiXCR; each CDR3 protein has one entry. The sample shows about 190,000 distinct CDR3 sequences, roughly 56% of them seen only once. V is TRBV11-2 and J is TRBJ2-5; 10 nucleotides match TRBD1. The sequenced sample consisted of sorted CD4+, CD8+, or CD8+CD57+ T cells (not recorded which) from PBMCs. This TCR derives from a human donor in good health, serving as a control. CDR3 DNA: TGTGCCAGCAGCCGACAGACAGGGGGCGGGGAGACCCAGTACTTC. Translating it yields CASSRQTGGGETQYF.